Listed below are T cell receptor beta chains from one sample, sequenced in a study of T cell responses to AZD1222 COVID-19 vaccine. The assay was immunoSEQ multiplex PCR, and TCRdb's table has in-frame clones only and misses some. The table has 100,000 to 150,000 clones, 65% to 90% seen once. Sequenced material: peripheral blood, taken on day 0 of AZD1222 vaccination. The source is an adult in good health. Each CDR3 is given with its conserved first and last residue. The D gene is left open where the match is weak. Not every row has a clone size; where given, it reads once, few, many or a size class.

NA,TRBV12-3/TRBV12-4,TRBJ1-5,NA,CASSFMRDQPQHF,TGTGCCAGCAGTTTCATGAGGGATCAGCCCCAGCATTTT
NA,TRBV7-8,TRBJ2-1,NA,CASTVTRGSGQFF,TGTGCCAGCACCGTAACCCGGGGCTCGGGGCAGTTCTTC
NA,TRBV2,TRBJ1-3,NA,CASRGTMTNSGNTIYF,TGTGCCAGCAGGGGTACAATGACGAACTCTGGAAACACCATATATTTT
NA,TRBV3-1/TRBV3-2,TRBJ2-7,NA,CARSGAGAYEQYF,TGTGCCAGATCGGGGGCGGGGGCCTACGAGCAGTACTTC
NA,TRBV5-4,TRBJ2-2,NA,CASSSVTPNTGELFF,TGTGCCAGCAGCTCGGTTACACCGAACACCGGGGAGCTGTTTTTT
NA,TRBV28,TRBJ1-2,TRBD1,CASRPRTGSLYGYTF,TGTGCCAGCAGACCCAGGACAGGGTCTCTCTATGGCTACACCTTC
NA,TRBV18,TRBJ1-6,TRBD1,CASSPGQSTSSYNSPLHF,TGTGCCAGCTCACCGGGACAGTCGACTAGCTCCTATAATTCACCCCTCCACTTT
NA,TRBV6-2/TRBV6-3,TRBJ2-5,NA,CASSYPGQSQETQYF,TGTGCCAGCAGTTACCCCGGACAGAGTCAAGAGACCCAGTACTTC
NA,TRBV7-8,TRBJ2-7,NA,CASSLGVGARYEQYF,TGTGCCAGCAGTCTAGGGGTGGGGGCGCGGTACGAGCAGTACTTC
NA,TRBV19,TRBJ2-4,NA,CASSIQGGENIQYF,TGTGCCAGTAGTATCCAGGGAGGCGAAAACATTCAGTACTTC
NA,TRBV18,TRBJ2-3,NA,CASSLGLDTQYF,TGTGCCAGCTCACTAGGGTTAGATACGCAGTATTTT
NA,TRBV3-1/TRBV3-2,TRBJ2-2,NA,CASSLRPAGELFF,TGTGCCAGCAGCTTACGGCCCGCCGGGGAGCTGTTTTTT
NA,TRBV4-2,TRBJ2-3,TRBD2,CASSQESGRADTQYF,TGTGCCAGCAGCCAAGAATCCGGGAGGGCAGATACGCAGTATTTT
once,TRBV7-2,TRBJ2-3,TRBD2,CASAVAGATDTQYF,TGTGCCAGTGCCGTAGCGGGGGCCACAGATACGCAGTATTTT
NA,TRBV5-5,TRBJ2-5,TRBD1,CASSLRDRGLETQYF,TGTGCCAGCAGCCTGAGGGACAGGGGGCTTGAGACCCAGTACTTC
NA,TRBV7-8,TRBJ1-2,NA,CASSTHRERGGYTF,TGTGCCAGCAGCACCCACAGGGAACGGGGGGGCTACACCTTC
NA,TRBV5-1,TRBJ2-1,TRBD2,CASSRSGGAYNEQFF,TGCGCCAGCAGCAGGAGCGGGGGGGCCTACAATGAGCAGTTCTTC
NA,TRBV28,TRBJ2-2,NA,CASSLDLRASTGELFF,TGTGCCAGCAGTTTAGATTTAAGGGCGAGCACCGGGGAGCTGTTTTTT
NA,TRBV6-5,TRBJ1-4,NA,CASRSAGVWEKLFF,TGTGCCAGCAGATCCGCAGGGGTTTGGGAAAAACTGTTTTTT
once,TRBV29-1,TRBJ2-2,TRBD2,CSVDPPGGGNGELFF,TGCAGCGTTGATCCGCCGGGGGGAGGTAACGGGGAGCTGTTTTTT
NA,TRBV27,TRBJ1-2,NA,CASSLFRAGNYGYTF,TGTGCCAGCAGTTTATTCAGGGCGGGCAACTATGGCTACACCTTC
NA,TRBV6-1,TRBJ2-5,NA,CASSEGGPQETQYF,TGTGCCAGCAGTGAAGGAGGCCCCCAAGAGACCCAGTACTTC
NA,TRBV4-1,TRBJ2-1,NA,CASSQFTGAGPYNEQFF,TGCGCCAGCAGCCAATTTACTGGAGCGGGCCCCTACAATGAGCAGTTCTTC
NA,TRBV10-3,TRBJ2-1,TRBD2,CAISDPLSGSFYNEQFF,TGTGCCATCAGCGACCCTCTGAGCGGGAGCTTTTACAATGAGCAGTTCTTC
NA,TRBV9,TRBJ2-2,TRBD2,CASSPGLGNAGELFF,TGTGCCAGCAGTCCGGGACTAGGGAATGCCGGGGAGCTGTTTTTT
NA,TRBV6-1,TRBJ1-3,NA,CASSEKTLASGNTIYF,TGTGCCAGCAGTGAAAAGACTCTTGCCTCTGGAAACACCATATATTTT
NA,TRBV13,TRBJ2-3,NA,CASSLLMGTDTQYF,TGTGCCAGCAGCCTCCTCATGGGCACAGATACGCAGTATTTT
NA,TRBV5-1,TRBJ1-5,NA,CASSSEGVGSNQPQHF,TGCGCCAGCAGCTCGGAAGGGGTGGGAAGCAATCAGCCCCAGCATTTT
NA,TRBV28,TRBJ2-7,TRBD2,CASTPRTSGRYEQYF,TGTGCCAGCACCCCCCGGACTAGCGGGAGATACGAGCAGTACTTC
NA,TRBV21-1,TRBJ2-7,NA,CASSKAADPYEQYF,TGTGCCAGCAGCAAAGCGGCGGATCCCTACGAGCAGTACTTC
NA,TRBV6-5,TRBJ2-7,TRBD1,CASSWTGNEQYF,TGTGCCAGCAGTTGGACAGGGAACGAGCAGTACTTC
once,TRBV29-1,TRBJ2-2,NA,CSVSLGGSGELFF,TGCAGCGTTTCCCTGGGGGGCTCCGGGGAGCTGTTTTTT
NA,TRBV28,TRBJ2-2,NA,CASSHSGTPNTGELFF,TGTGCCAGCAGTCACTCCGGGACCCCGAACACCGGGGAGCTGTTTTTT
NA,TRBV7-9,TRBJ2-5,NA,CASSGAMLETQYF,TGTGCCAGCAGCGGGGCAATGTTAGAGACCCAGTACTTC
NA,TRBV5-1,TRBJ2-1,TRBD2,CASSPGLSSYNEQFF,TGCGCCAGCAGCCCGGGACTATCCTCCTACAATGAGCAGTTCTTC
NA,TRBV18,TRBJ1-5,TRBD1,CASSLQGVNQPQHF,TGTGCCAGCTCTCTACAGGGGGTAAATCAGCCCCAGCATTTT
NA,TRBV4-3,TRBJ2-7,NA,CASSQDRPGTSEQYF,TGCGCCAGCAGCCAAGATCGGCCAGGGACCTCGGAGCAGTACTTC
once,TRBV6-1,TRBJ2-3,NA,CASSESGRDTQYF,TGTGCCAGCAGTGAATCGGGCCGGGATACGCAGTATTTT
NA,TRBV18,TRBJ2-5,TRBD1,CASSPGQAQETQYF,TGTGCCAGCTCACCCGGACAGGCACAAGAGACCCAGTACTTC
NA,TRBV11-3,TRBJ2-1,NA,CASSSGGRYEQFF,TGTGCCAGCAGCTCTGGGGGGCGATATGAGCAGTTCTTC
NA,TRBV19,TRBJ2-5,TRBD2,CASSKGTSGKETQYF,TGTGCCAGTAGTAAAGGGACTAGCGGGAAGGAGACCCAGTACTTC
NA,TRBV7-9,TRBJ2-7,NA,CASSLGAGLEQYF,TGTGCCAGCAGCTTAGGGGCGGGCCTCGAGCAGTACTTC
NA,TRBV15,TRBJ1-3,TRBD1,CATTQGLQDGNTIYF,TGTGCCACTACACAGGGGCTCCAGGATGGAAACACCATATATTTT
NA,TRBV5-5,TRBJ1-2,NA,CASSLDLGGTNYGYTF,TGTGCCAGCAGCTTGGATCTGGGGGGCACGAACTATGGCTACACCTTC
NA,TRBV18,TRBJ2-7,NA,CASSLAGNYEQYF,TGTGCCAGCTCACTCGCGGGGAACTACGAGCAGTACTTC
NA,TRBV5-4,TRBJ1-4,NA,CASSLAGAGGGKKLFF,TGTGCCAGCAGCTTGGCCGGAGCCGGAGGAGGTAAAAAACTGTTTTTT
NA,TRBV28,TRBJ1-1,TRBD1,CASRPPPGQPHEAFF,TGTGCCAGCAGGCCTCCGCCGGGACAGCCCCATGAAGCTTTCTTT
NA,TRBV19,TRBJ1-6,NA,CASSIIGGLAGNSPLHF,TGTGCCAGTAGTATCATCGGGGGGTTAGCGGGTAATTCACCCCTCCACTTT
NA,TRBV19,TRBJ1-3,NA,CASSIDHSGNTIYF,TGTGCCAGTAGTATAGATCACTCTGGAAACACCATATATTTT
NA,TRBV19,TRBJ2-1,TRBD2,CASSVRLAGASSYNEQFF,TGTGCCAGTAGTGTACGACTAGCGGGGGCGAGCTCCTACAATGAGCAGTTCTTC
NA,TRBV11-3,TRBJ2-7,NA,CASSFTLAGEQYF,TGTGCCAGCAGCTTCACTCTGGCGGGTGAGCAGTACTTC
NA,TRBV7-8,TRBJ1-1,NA,CASSPARVGTEAFF,TGTGCCAGCAGCCCCGCGCGTGTTGGCACTGAAGCTTTCTTT